Listed below are T cell receptor beta chains from one sample, sequenced in a study of T-cell reconstitution after alpha-beta-depleted transplantation in children. TCRdb itself ran the PCR reads through MiXCR, one entry per CDR3 protein. The data contain 200,000 to 300,000 distinct CDR3 sequences, roughly a quarter of them seen just once; the ten biggest clones take up 4% to 5.5%. Material: PBMCs, mostly from graft donor cells, obtained 360 days after TCRalphabeta/CD19-depleted stem cell transplant. The receptors shown here come from a female patient aged 2-10 years who had a stem cell transplant for congenital amegakaryocytic thrombocytopenia, so the T cells may come from the graft donor. The CDR3 runs from the conserved cysteine through the conserved F or W. A D gene is named only where the DNA matches it firmly. Clone size is shown for a subset of rows, as once, few, many or a class of expanded clone.

few	TRBJ1-2	TRBV2	TRBD1	TGTGCCAGCAGGGATGGGACAGGGGGCGCGGTCTACACCTTC	CASRDGTGGAVYTF
many	TRBJ2-1	TRBV12-3/TRBV12-4	-	TGTGCCAGCAGCCCGGACAGTAAAAATGAGCAGTTCTTC	CASSPDSKNEQFF
-	TRBJ1-1	TRBV20-1	-	TGCAGTGCTACCCACAGAAACCCGAATATGAACACTGAAGCTTTCTTT	CSATHRNPNMNTEAFF
-	TRBJ2-5	TRBV11-2	TRBD1	TGTGCCAGCAGCTCGCCGACAGGGCCAGAGACCCAGTACTTC	CASSSPTGPETQYF
-	TRBJ2-5	TRBV2	TRBD1	TGTGCCAGCAACGGACAGGGTGGAGAGACCCAGTACTTC	CASNGQGGETQYF
few	TRBJ2-1	TRBV6-2/TRBV6-3	TRBD2	TGTGCCAGCAGTTACGGAATAGCGGGAGGGCACAATGAGCAGTTCTTC	CASSYGIAGGHNEQFF
few	TRBJ2-7	TRBV9	TRBD2	TGTGCCAGCAGCGACGGACTAGCCCACTACGAGCAGTACTTC	CASSDGLAHYEQYF
many	TRBJ2-2	TRBV24-1	TRBD1	TGTGCCACCAGTGACTCAGGACAGGGGGCCCGCACCGGGGAGCTGTTTTTT	CATSDSGQGARTGELFF
few	TRBJ2-1	TRBV7-9	TRBD2	TGTGCCCCCTTCGGACTAGCGGACATCAATGAGCAGTTCTTC	CAPFGLADINEQFF
-	TRBJ1-6	TRBV2	-	TGTGCCAGCACCGGGGCAGGGGCGACGGGTAATTCACCCCTCCACTTT	CASTGAGATGNSPLHF
-	TRBJ2-1	TRBV18	-	TGTGCCAGCTCACCACCGGGATTGGGCAGGTCCTACAATGAGCAGTTCTTC	CASSPPGLGRSYNEQFF
-	TRBJ2-7	TRBV15	-	TGTGCCACCAGCATAGGGATCAAGAGCTACGAGCAGTACTTC	CATSIGIKSYEQYF